This passage covers 25 T cell receptor beta chains from one sample sequenced in a study of blood T cell repertoires in COVID-19. The table came from immunoSEQ multiplex PCR; TCRdb's copy has only in-frame clones and leaves some out. This repertoire shows some 130,000 clones, more than 75% found once; its top ten account for around 3.7%. The sequenced material came from peripheral blood. Every receptor here comes from a man aged 50-59 years with active COVID-19.

The chain couples TRBV19 to TRBJ2-3; 11 bases map to TRBD2. V lost 7 bases to trimming and J lost 5 bases; unmatched junction nucleotides: 5. The V gene's germline CDR1 is LNHDA and CDR2 SQIVND (reference sequence). This CDR3 contains 14 residues. CDR3 sequence: CASIAGGPKDTQYF. In DNA, the CDR3 is TGTGCCAGTATAGCGGGGGGGCCTAAAGATACGCAGTATTTT.

This chain links TRBV16 with TRBJ2-7; the match to TRBD2 covers 7 bases. J was trimmed by 7 bases and V by 6 bases; bases with no gene match: 9. The CDR3 runs to 13 residues. Germline loops: CDR1 KGHSY, CDR2 FQNENV. The CDR3 loop is CASRASGRLEQYV. CDR3 DNA sequence: TGTGCCAGCAGAGCTAGCGGAAGGCTGGAGCAGTACGTC.

The chain joins TRBV19 to TRBJ1-5, with 7 bases matching TRBD1. The V gene's germline CDR1 is LNHDA and CDR2 SQIVND (reference sequence). Trimming cost V 11 bases and J 1 base; bases outside gene matches: 14. The CDR3 loop spans 16 amino acids. In DNA form, the CDR3 reads TGTGCCGCCCAGGGGGACGGCCCTTTGAGCAATCAGCCCCAGCATTTT. Translating gives CAAQGDGPLSNQPQHF.

This chain connects TRBV9 to TRBJ2-3, with TRBD1 matching 8 bases. This CDR3 is built from 16 residues. Germline CDR1 reads SGDLS; CDR2 reads YYNGEE. V was pared by 4 bases and J by 6 bases, with 13 bases of the junction left unmatched. The CDR3 DNA reads as TGTGCCAGCAGCCCTGCGGACAGGGCATTTTGGGATACGCAGTATTTT. Amino acid sequence: CASSPADRAFWDTQYF.

The CDR3 bases are TGTGCCAGCAGCTTAAAGACCGGGAATTCACCCCTCCACTTT. This translates into CASSLKTGNSPLHF. This rearrangement joins TRBV11-2 to TRBJ1-6; D gene uncertain. The germline CDR1 and CDR2 sequences are SGHAT and FQNNGV. This CDR3 region has 14 residues. V lost 2 bases to trimming and J lost 7 bases, with 9 bases between them.

The chain's CDR3 is CASSSYSYEQYF. The CDR3, as DNA: TGTGCCAGCAGCTCGTACTCCTACGAGCAGTACTTC. This chain links TRBV5-6 with TRBJ2-7; D gene uncertain. The germline gives CDR1 SGHDT, CDR2 YYEEEE. The CDR3 covers 12 residues. V was pared by 3 bases and J by 0 bases, with 4 bases between.

The rearrangement uses TRBV5-4 and TRBJ2-3; D is undetermined. This CDR3 spans 14 amino acids. The V end lost 6 bases, the J end lost 1 base, and 12 bases lay between the germline ends. Germline CDR1 SGHNT, CDR2 YYREEE (reference sequence). The CDR3 reads CASTKVEGTDTQYF. The DNA of the CDR3 is TGTGCCAGCACCAAGGTAGAGGGCACAGATACGCAGTATTTT.

This clone has a single count. The rearrangement joins TRBV12-5 to TRBJ1-1; D is perhaps TRBD1 (5 bases). Germline assignment: CDR1 LGHNT and CDR2 FRNRAP. The CDR3 runs to 11 residues. V was cut by 3 bases and J by 10 bases, with 9 bases left in between. CDR3 coding DNA: TGTGCTAGTGGTTTCGGGGGTTTAGCTTTCTTT. Translating it yields CASGFGGLAFF.

The chain links TRBV19 to TRBJ2-3; tentative D call: TRBD2 (5 bases). This CDR3 has 17 residues. Germline assignment: CDR1 LNHDA and CDR2 SQIVND (reference sequence). Trimming took off 7 bases at V and 3 bases at J, with 23 bases between the two ends. The CDR3 reads CASNIGLGKGATDTQYF. For the CDR3, the DNA is TGTGCCAGTAACATCGGCCTGGGTAAGGGAGCTACAGATACGCAGTATTTT.

The rearrangement uses TRBV28 and TRBJ2-7; TRBD2 matches at 7 bases. Germline-derived CDR1 and CDR2 are MDHEN and SYDVKM. Trimming at V came to 2 bases and at J to 7 bases, leaving 2 bases not matched to a gene. This CDR3 spans 12 amino acids. The CDR3 sequence is CASSLLGGEQYF. The CDR3 DNA reads as TGTGCCAGCAGTTTACTCGGGGGGGAGCAGTACTTC.

V gene TRBV29-1 combines with J gene TRBJ1-1; possibly TRBD1 for D (5 bases). Germline CDR1 and CDR2: SQVTM and ANQGSEA. The V gene lost 7 bases and the J gene lost 1 base, with 13 bases spanning the gap. The CDR3 has 13 amino acids. Here the CDR3 reads CSAAGPSNTEAFF. CDR3 DNA sequence: TGCAGCGCAGCGGGACCTTCGAACACTGAAGCTTTCTTT.

The V call is TRBV4-2, the J call TRBJ1-2; D uncertain. Trimming removed 6 bases from V and 0 bases from J, with 11 bases in between. The CDR3 spans 14 residues. From germline, CDR1 is LGHNA and CDR2 YNFKEQ. The CDR3 DNA follows: TGTGCCAGCAGAATGGAGATCACTAACTATGGCTACACCTTC. Protein: CASRMEITNYGYTF.

This clone was seen only a few times. The chain carries TRBV20-1 and TRBJ1-2; tentatively, D is TRBD1 (5 bases). Trimming removed 3 bases from V and 7 bases from J, with 9 bases in between. The CDR3 totals 11 residues. Per the germline V gene, CDR1 is DFQATT and CDR2 is SNEGSKA (reference sequence). In nucleotides, the CDR3 is TGCAGTGCTAGGCGGGACTCTGGCTACACCTTC. As protein: CSARRDSGYTF.

V is TRBV6-5 and J is TRBJ1-4, with 8 bases that match TRBD1. V was pared by 4 bases and J by 8 bases, with 9 bases of the junction left unmatched. This CDR3 is built from 15 residues. Germline CDR1 reads MNHEY; CDR2 reads SVGAGI. The CDR3 is CASSSVGTGHEKLFF. The CDR3, as DNA: TGTGCCAGCAGTTCCGTCGGGACAGGTCACGAAAAACTGTTTTTT.

This clone was seen a single time. V usage is TRBV5-1 and J usage is TRBJ1-3; 9 nucleotides match TRBD1. V gave up 2 bases and J gave up 0 bases; unmatched junction bases: 3. Germline CDR1 and CDR2: SGHRS and YFSETQ. There are 16 residues in the CDR3. CDR3 sequence reads: CASSFGTGSSGNTIYF. In DNA form, the CDR3 reads TGCGCCAGCAGCTTCGGGACAGGGAGCTCTGGAAACACCATATATTTT. The entire variable domain, with the rest obtained from reference TRBV5-1 and TRBJ1-3, is as follows: KAGVTQTPRYLIKTRGQQVTLSCSPISGHRSVSWYQQTPGQGLQFLFEYFSETQRNKGNFPGRFSGRQFSNSRSEMNVSTLELGDSALYLCASSFGTGSSGNTIYFGEGSWLTVV.

The chain joins TRBV21-1 to TRBJ2-7; whether TRBD2, the table's D call, matches the DNA was not checked. TRBV21-1 is a listed pseudogene. The CDR3 extends over 18 amino acids. The CDR3 is CASSKGKGLAGANYEQYF. The CDR3 DNA is TGTGCCAGCAGCAAAGGGAAAGGGCTAGCGGGGGCCAACTACGAGCAGTACTTC.

The table lists this clone with a few counts. The rearrangement links TRBV11-2 to TRBJ2-7, with D tentatively TRBD2 (6 bases). CDR3 length equals 14 residues. Trimming cost V 8 bases and J 0 bases, with 14 bases left between them. Germline V gene sequence: CDR1 SGHAT, CDR2 FQNNGV. The CDR3 protein is CASSGTESSYEQYV. CDR3 bases: TGTGCCAGCTCGGGGACTGAGAGCTCCTACGAGCAGTACGTC.

This clone was observed a single time. This chain joins TRBV7-3 and TRBJ1-2, with 7 bases fitting TRBD1. The length of the CDR3 is 13 residues. Germline CDR1 SGHTA, CDR2 FQGTGA. The trim removed 2 bases at V and 7 bases at J, leaving 4 bases unmatched. Here the CDR3 reads CASSLRAGGGYTF. In DNA, the CDR3 is TGTGCCAGCAGCTTACGGGCAGGGGGTGGCTACACCTTC.

This chain connects TRBV6-5 to TRBJ2-2; the D is unclear. The CDR3 sequence is 14 residues long. Trimming left V 8 bases short and J 0 bases short, with 10 bases between. Germline V gene sequence: CDR1 MNHEY, CDR2 SVGAGI. CDR3 in amino acids: CASLVTANTGELFF. The DNA for the CDR3 is TGTGCCAGCTTGGTCACAGCGAACACCGGGGAGCTGTTTTTT.

V and J are TRBV2 and TRBJ2-1; a weak D match, TRBD1 (5 bases). The germline V gene encodes CDR1 SNHLY and CDR2 FYNNEI. The CDR3 loop spans 14 amino acids. Trimming shortened V by 5 bases and J by 2 bases, and 10 bases separated the two germline ends. The CDR3 sequence: CASSRRQTYNEQFF. In DNA, the CDR3 is TGTGCCAGCAGTCGTCGACAGACCTACAATGAGCAGTTCTTC. Filled out from reference TRBV2 and TRBJ2-1, the complete variable domain reads EPEVTQTPSHQVTQMGQEVILRCVPISNHLYFYWYRQILGQKVEFLVSFYNNEISEKSEIFDDQFSVERPDGSNFTLKIRSTKLEDSAMYFCASSRRQTYNEQFFGPGTRLTVL.

The chain carries TRBV11-2 and TRBJ2-7, with 9 bases fitting TRBD2. This CDR3 is 16 amino acids long. After removal of 0 bases from V and 6 bases from J, the junction contained 9 bases not matched to a gene. CDR1 and CDR2 from the germline V gene are SGHAT and FQNNGV. This chain's CDR3 is CASSLELRRGGIEQYF. Written as DNA, the CDR3 is TGTGCCAGCAGCTTAGAGTTGAGGCGGGGGGGGATCGAGCAGTACTTC.

The genes are TRBV11-1 and TRBJ2-3, with 11 nucleotides matching TRBD2. Germline trimming cut 5 bases from V and 8 bases from J; bases unmatched to any gene: 12. Germline V gene sequence: CDR1 SGHAT, CDR2 FQDESV (reference sequence). The CDR3 is made up of 16 amino acids. The CDR3 reads CASSKTSGGGLGTQYF. CDR3 DNA: TGTGCCAGCAGCAAAACTAGCGGGGGCGGACTTGGTACGCAGTATTTT.

The genes are TRBV24-1 and TRBJ2-2; D might be TRBD2 (5 bases). V was pared by 6 bases and J by 0 bases, with 13 bases between. This CDR3 comprises 16 residues. CDR1 and CDR2 from the germline V gene are KGHDR and SFDVKD. CDR3 bases: TGTGCCACCAGTCCTCCGGGAAGGGCGAACACCGGGGAGCTGTTTTTT. Residues: CATSPPGRANTGELFF.

This clone was found once. The CDR3 DNA is TGTGCCATCAGTGGGACAGGGGTTGTTGCTTCACCCCTCCACTTT. It yields the protein CAISGTGVVASPLHF. The gene calls are TRBV10-3 and TRBJ1-6, with TRBD1 matching over 9 bases. The germline CDR1 and CDR2 sequences are ENHRY and SYGVKD. This CDR3 region has 15 residues. Unmatched junction bases numbered 7, after V lost 4 bases and J lost 9 bases.

The chain carries TRBV18 and TRBJ1-2; the match to TRBD1 covers 7 bases. Germline trimming cut 3 bases from V and 2 bases from J; bases unmatched to any gene: 6. In germline, CDR1 is KGHSH, CDR2 LQKENI. The CDR3 covers 15 residues. Here the CDR3 reads CASSPRQGANYGYTF. In DNA form, the CDR3 reads TGTGCCAGCTCACCTAGACAGGGTGCGAACTATGGCTACACCTTC.